These T cell receptor beta chains were read from a single sample in a study of blood T cell repertoires in COVID-19. Repertoires were generated with immunoSEQ multiplex PCR, while TCRdb's copy carries only in-frame clones and drops some. The table includes roughly 100,000 clones, roughly 82% detected once. Material: peripheral blood. These receptors came from a human donor in a cohort sampled during active COVID-19. CDR3s include the opening cysteine and the closing phenylalanine or tryptophan. The order of the fields is V gene, CDR3 protein.

v_gene: TRBV10-3
CDR3aa: CAISEPDTGTSLYF

v_gene: TRBV7-3
CDR3aa: CASSVSGSSYNEQFF

v_gene: TRBV5-6
CDR3aa: CASSLASATETQYF

v_gene: TRBV4-3
CDR3aa: CASSPGLAENEQFF

v_gene: TRBV27
CDR3aa: CASSFGQGGGDTQYF

v_gene: TRBV13
CDR3aa: CASSPWRASSYEQYF

v_gene: TRBV9
CDR3aa: CASAVSGGAEYDEQFF

v_gene: TRBV24-1
CDR3aa: CATRKVGSGRAKELFF

v_gene: TRBV9
CDR3aa: CASSIQGRGTDTQYF

v_gene: TRBV25-1
CDR3aa: CASSESGGYGYTF

v_gene: TRBV6-2/TRBV6-3
CDR3aa: CASGSGFSYEQYF

v_gene: TRBV7-8
CDR3aa: CASSPGQGAGEQYF

v_gene: TRBV11-2
CDR3aa: CASSFGINYGYTF

v_gene: TRBV4-3
CDR3aa: CASSQDTGKETQYF

v_gene: TRBV7-8
CDR3aa: CASSRQGNTEAFF

v_gene: TRBV12-5
CDR3aa: CASGPFSGVEETQYF

v_gene: TRBV2
CDR3aa: CASRKGLAGPDTQYF

v_gene: TRBV6-2/TRBV6-3
CDR3aa: CASSYRDRVPGRNQPQHF

v_gene: TRBV3-1/TRBV3-2
CDR3aa: CASSQFGSSGGTNTGELFF

v_gene: TRBV25-1
CDR3aa: CASSGQGEGEAFF